This T cell receptor (beta chain) stems from a study of blood T cell repertoires in COVID-19. Study background: COVID-19 samples collected from the United States, Italy and Spain covered acute and convalescent phases. In each case, the material was cDNA or gDNA derived from T cells, B-cell-depleted T cells, or PBMCs.

This CDR3 is built from 15 residues. V was shortened by 1 base and J by 3 bases, with 16 bases between the two germline ends. Per the germline V gene, CDR1 is SQVTM and CDR2 is ANQGSEA. The authors' processing: Reference gene primer amplification gave nucleated cell count estimates. Clones were read by immunoSEQ multiplex PCR, and TCRdb kept only the in-frame ones, dropping some. From that table come the V and J calls and clone size; the DNA was used to work out D and trimming. The sample includes about 97,000 clones, 65% to 85% of them seen just once. The specimen sequenced was peripheral blood. The sequence derives from a man aged 55 to 70 with acute or convalescent COVID-19. The chain employs TRBV29-1 and TRBJ2-7, with a possible D match to TRBD1 (5 bases). The CDR3 nucleotides read TGCAGCGTTGAAGTCCGCACGAATAGGGGCTACGAGCAGTACTTC. It is translated as CSVEVRTNRGYEQYF.